The next 20 T cell receptor beta chains were all read from a single sample in a study of blood T cell repertoires in COVID-19. Repertoires were generated with immunoSEQ multiplex PCR, while TCRdb's copy carries only in-frame clones and drops some. The sample has about 430,000 clones, 80% to 90% seen once. The sequenced material came from PBMCs or T cells enriched from blood (not recorded which). The receptors stem from a man aged 30 to 39 who had recovered from COVID-19.

The chain is built from TRBV28 and TRBJ2-1; maybe TRBD1 (5 bases). Trimming removed 2 bases at V and 4 bases at J, with 15 bases between. From germline, CDR1 is MDHEN and CDR2 SYDVKM. The CDR3 has 16 amino acids. The CDR3 region is CASSLDPAGSYNEQFF. The CDR3 region has the DNA TGTGCCAGCAGTTTAGACCCGGCAGGGTCATACAATGAGCAGTTCTTC. The full variable domain, in which reference TRBV28 and TRBJ2-1 provide the parts outside the CDR3, is DVKVTQSSRYLVKRTGEKVFLECVQDMDHENMFWYRQDPGLGLRLIYFSYDVKMKEKGDIPEGYSVSREKKERFSLILESASTNQTSMYLCASSLDPAGSYNEQFFGPGTRLTVL.

The rearrangement joins TRBV7-8 to TRBJ2-5, with D uncertain. This CDR3 is 13 amino acids long. The V end lost 2 bases, the J end lost 2 bases, and 6 bases lay between the germline ends. Germline V lookup: CDR1 SGHVS, CDR2 FQNEAQ. The CDR3 DNA reads TGTGCCAGCAGCTTATTTCCACAAGAGACCCAGTACTTC. It encodes CASSLFPQETQYF.

The gene calls are TRBV6-5 and TRBJ1-1; no firm D call. Looked up from germline, CDR1 is MNHEY and CDR2 is SVGAGI. Trimming removed 7 bases at V and 5 bases at J, with 14 bases between. CDR3 length: 13 residues. This CDR3 is CASTSRGWTEAFF. CDR3 nucleotides: TGTGCCAGCACCTCGAGAGGGTGGACTGAAGCTTTCTTT.

The sample holds one count of this clone. This sample also contains other DNA sequences that code for the same CDR3. The V and J genes are TRBV19 and TRBJ1-6, with unresolved D. The CDR3 loop spans 14 amino acids. CDR1 is LNHDA and CDR2 is SQIVND in the germline V gene (reference sequence). V was cut by 5 bases and J by 0 bases, with 5 bases left in between. In nucleotides, the CDR3 is TGTGCCAGTAGTGGGAGCTCCTATAATTCACCCCTCCACTTT. Amino acid sequence: CASSGSSYNSPLHF.

The rearrangement links TRBV5-1 to TRBJ2-3; 11 bases map to TRBD2. V lost 4 bases and J lost 8; bases outside the gene matches: 9. Germline V gene lookup returns CDR1 SGHRS and CDR2 YFSETQ. The CDR3 is 15 amino acids. The DNA of the CDR3 is TGCGCCAGCAGCACTAGCGGGAGTGGTACTGGTACGCAGTATTTT. Protein sequence: CASSTSGSGTGTQYF.

This sequence joins TRBV9 and TRBJ2-1; 8 nucleotides line up with TRBD2. CDR3 size: 17 residues. The V gene end was trimmed by 0 bases and the J gene end by 4 bases; junction bases not matched to a gene: 9. Germline V gene lookup returns CDR1 SGDLS and CDR2 YYNGEE. The CDR3 protein is CASSVVPRGGRYNEQFF. The CDR3 DNA follows: TGTGCCAGCAGCGTAGTCCCCCGGGGGGGTAGGTACAATGAGCAGTTCTTC.

This chain joins TRBV7-8 and TRBJ2-1; 8 nucleotides line up with TRBD2. CDR1 is SGHVS and CDR2 is FQNEAQ in the germline V gene. CDR3 length equals 14 residues. Trimming at V came to 5 bases and at J to 4 bases, leaving 4 bases not matched to a gene. CDR3 nucleotide sequence: TGTGCCAGCAGCGACTTAGCGGGGTACAATGAGCAGTTCTTC. Its translation is CASSDLAGYNEQFF.

The V gene is TRBV7-8, the J gene TRBJ2-6, with 8 positions matching TRBD1. CDR3 size: 17 residues. V shed 6 bases, J shed 0 bases, and the junction held 7 bases outside the gene matches. Germline-derived CDR1 and CDR2 are SGHVS and FQNEAQ. The CDR3 DNA reads TGTGCCAGCAGACGACAGGGGCAGAACTCTGGGGCCAACGTCCTGACTTTC. Encoded protein: CASRRQGQNSGANVLTF.

The rearrangement links TRBV7-9 to TRBJ2-3; TRBD2 matches 12 bases. This CDR3 has 17 residues. V lost 4 bases to trimming and J lost 2 bases; unmatched junction nucleotides: 7. Germline V gives CDR1 SEHNR, CDR2 FQNEAQ (reference sequence). This CDR3 is CASSSLGLAGPTDTQYF. In DNA form, the CDR3 reads TGTGCCAGCAGCTCCCTCGGACTAGCGGGACCCACAGATACGCAGTATTTT.

V usage is TRBV15 and J usage is TRBJ1-1; no clear D gene. Trimming removed 8 bases from V and 0 bases from J, with 13 bases in between. CDR1 and CDR2 from the germline V gene are LNHNV and YYDKDF (reference sequence). This CDR3 contains 14 residues. CDR3 sequence (DNA): TGTGCCACCCGGAGGAGGGCCATGAACACTGAAGCTTTCTTT. Translated: CATRRRAMNTEAFF.

This clone was detected once. The chain has TRBV5-1 and TRBJ1-2, with a tentative D call TRBD1 (6 bases). V dropped 4 bases and J dropped 8 bases, with 21 bases sitting between them. The V gene's germline CDR1 is SGHRS and CDR2 YFSETQ. The CDR3 is made up of 15 amino acids. The CDR3 loop is CASSIGQWQGKGYTF. CDR3 nucleotide sequence: TGCGCCAGCAGCATAGGCCAGTGGCAGGGGAAAGGCTACACCTTC.

The chain is built from TRBV19 and TRBJ1-2; D might be TRBD1 (5 bases). CDR3 length: 12 amino acids. V lost 8 bases and J lost 8, with 15 bases in between. Germline V CDR1 and CDR2: LNHDA, SQIVND (reference sequence). In DNA form, the CDR3 reads TGTGCCAGTTCGCGGGGCCTAAGGGGCTACACCTTC. Translated, it gives CASSRGLRGYTF.

This rearrangement joins TRBV10-1 to TRBJ2-1; 7 positions agree with TRBD2. Germline values: CDR1 WNHNN, CDR2 SYGVQD (reference sequence). This CDR3 has 13 residues. V dropped 9 bases and J dropped 4; count of bases not matched to a gene: 6. The CDR3 sequence: CASRASGYNEQFF. CDR3 DNA: TGCGCCAGTCGGGCTAGCGGTTACAATGAGCAGTTCTTC.

The rearrangement joins TRBV11-2 to TRBJ2-7, with a weak D call TRBD2 (6 bases). Between the trimmed V and J ends, which lost 6 bases and 1 base, there was a span of 13 bases. The V gene's germline CDR1 is SGHAT and CDR2 FQNNGV. This CDR3 contains 14 residues. CDR3 residues: CASRARGSSYEQYF. The CDR3 DNA is TGTGCCAGCAGGGCGCGGGGTTCGTCCTACGAGCAGTACTTC.

The J gene is TRBJ2-7, the V gene TRBV3-1 (or the pseudogene TRBV3-2); 13 nucleotides line up with TRBD2. CDR1 is LGHDT and CDR2 is YNNKEL in the germline V gene (reference sequence). The CDR3 extends over 17 amino acids. V lost 3 bases and J lost 4; bases outside the gene matches: 9. As DNA, the CDR3 is TGTGCCAGCAGCCAGGTTTCTTGGACTAGCGGGAGTTACGAGCAGTACTTC. Encoded protein: CASSQVSWTSGSYEQYF.

J is TRBJ2-3 and V is TRBV29-1, with D perhaps TRBD2 (6 bases). V lost 4 bases and J lost 2, with 16 bases in between. This CDR3 spans 15 amino acids. Germline V gene data show CDR1 as SQVTM and CDR2 as ANQGSEA. CDR3 sequence reads: CSVVGGLGDTDTQYF. The CDR3, as DNA: TGCAGCGTTGTGGGAGGCCTGGGTGACACAGATACGCAGTATTTT.

The rearrangement links TRBV12-2 to TRBJ1-5. TRBV12-2 is recorded as a pseudogene. This CDR3 spans 15 amino acids. The CDR3 region is CASRFFPPTGQPQHF. The CDR3 bases are TGTGCAAGTCGCTTCTTCCCCCCCACGGGACAGCCCCAGCATTTT.

This clone turned up a few times. The chain uses TRBV7-9 and TRBJ1-3, with 9 bases aligning to TRBD1. J was trimmed by 3 bases and V by 5 bases; bases with no gene match: 5. The germline V gene encodes CDR1 SEHNR and CDR2 FQNEAQ (reference sequence). This CDR3 has 15 amino acids. The CDR3 is CASSQTGGGGNTIYF. The CDR3, as DNA: TGTGCCAGCAGCCAAACAGGGGGCGGTGGAAACACCATATATTTT.

V and J are TRBV2 and TRBJ1-3; no definite D call. V was clipped by 4 bases and J by 4 bases, with 8 bases between them. The CDR3 is 13 amino acids. CDR1 and CDR2 (germline): SNHLY, FYNNEI. For the CDR3, the DNA is TGTGCCAGCAGTGCAGATTTCGGAAACACCATATATTTT. This translates into CASSADFGNTIYF.

V and J are TRBV5-4 and TRBJ2-2; 14 nucleotides line up with TRBD2. Looked up from germline, CDR1 is SGHNT and CDR2 is YYREEE (reference sequence). V gave up 3 bases and J gave up 1 base; unmatched junction bases: 5. The CDR3 loop spans 18 amino acids. CDR3: CASSSGTSGSRNTGELFF. The CDR3 coding sequence is TGTGCCAGCAGCTCGGGGACTAGCGGGAGTAGGAACACCGGGGAGCTGTTTTTT.